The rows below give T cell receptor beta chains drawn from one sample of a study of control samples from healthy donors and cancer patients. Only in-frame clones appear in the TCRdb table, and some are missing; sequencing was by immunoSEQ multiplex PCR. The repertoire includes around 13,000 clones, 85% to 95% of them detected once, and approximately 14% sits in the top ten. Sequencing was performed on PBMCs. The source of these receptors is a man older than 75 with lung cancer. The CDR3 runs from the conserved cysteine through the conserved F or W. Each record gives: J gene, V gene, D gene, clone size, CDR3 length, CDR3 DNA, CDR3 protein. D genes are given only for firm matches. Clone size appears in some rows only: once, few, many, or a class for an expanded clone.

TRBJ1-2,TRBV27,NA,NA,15,TGTGCCAGCAGTTTTAGGGTTGGGGGGCACTATGGCTACACCTTC,CASSFRVGGHYGYTF
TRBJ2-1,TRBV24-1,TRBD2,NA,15,TGTGCCACCAGTGATCCTAGCGGGGGGGCAGGGGAGCAGTTCTTC,CATSDPSGGAGEQFF
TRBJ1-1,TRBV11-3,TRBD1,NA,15,TGTGCCAGCAGCTTAGGTGGACAGGCCGGGGCTGAAGCTTTCTTT,CASSLGGQAGAEAFF
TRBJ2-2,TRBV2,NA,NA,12,TGTGCCAGCAGTGGCAGGGCCGGGGAGCTGTTTTTT,CASSGRAGELFF
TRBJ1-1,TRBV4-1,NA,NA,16,TGCGCCAGCAGCCAGATGGGGAGGGAGGAAGCCCCTGAAGCTTTCTTT,CASSQMGREEAPEAFF
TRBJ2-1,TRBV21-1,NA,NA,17,TGTGCCAGCAGCAAAGCCGCTAGCGGGGGGACGTACAATGAGCAGTTCTTC,CASSKAASGGTYNEQFF
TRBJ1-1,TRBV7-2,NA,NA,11,TGTGCCAGCAGCCCATACACTGAAGCTTTCTTT,CASSPYTEAFF
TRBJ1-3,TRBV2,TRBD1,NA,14,TGTGCCAGCAGTGAAGAGGGCAGGGGGAACACCATATATTTT,CASSEEGRGNTIYF
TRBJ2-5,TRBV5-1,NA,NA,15,TGCGCCAGCAGCCCAGGACGGGGGCCGAGGGAGACCCAGTACTTC,CASSPGRGPRETQYF
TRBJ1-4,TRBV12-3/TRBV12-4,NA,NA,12,TGTGCCAGCAGTTTTACTAATGAAAAACTGTTTTTT,CASSFTNEKLFF
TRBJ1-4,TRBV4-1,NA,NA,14,TGCGCCAGCAGCCTCCGGGACTCTAATGAAAAACTGTTTTTT,CASSLRDSNEKLFF
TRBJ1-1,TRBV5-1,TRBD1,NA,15,TGCGCCAGCTTCCGGGACAGTCTACAGAGCACTGAAGCTTTCTTT,CASFRDSLQSTEAFF
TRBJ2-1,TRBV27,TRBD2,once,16,TGTGCCAGCAGTCCTTGGACTAGCGGGGGGGCAGGTGAGCAGTTCTTC,CASSPWTSGGAGEQFF
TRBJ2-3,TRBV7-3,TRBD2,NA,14,TGTGCCAGCTCGGATTCTAGCGGGGGAGATACGCAGTATTTT,CASSDSSGGDTQYF
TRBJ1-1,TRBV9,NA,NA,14,TGTGCCAGCAGCAACGTCCCGGGACAATGGGAAGCTTTCTTT,CASSNVPGQWEAFF
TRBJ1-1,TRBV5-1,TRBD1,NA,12,TGCGCCAGCAGCCCGGACAGGGGTGAAGCTTTCTTT,CASSPDRGEAFF
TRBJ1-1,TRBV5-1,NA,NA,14,TGCGCCAGCAGCGGACCGGTGGACACGACTGAAGCTTTCTTT,CASSGPVDTTEAFF
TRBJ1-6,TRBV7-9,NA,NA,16,TGTGCCAGCAGCCAACAAACGGGGTCCTATAATTCACCCCTCCACTTT,CASSQQTGSYNSPLHF
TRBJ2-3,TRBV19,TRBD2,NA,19,TGTGCCAGTAGTATAGATGGGACTAGCGGGGGGGCCACGGCAGATACGCAGTATTTT,CASSIDGTSGGATADTQYF
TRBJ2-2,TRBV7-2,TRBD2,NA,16,TGTGCCAGCAGCCGGCGGGGGGCACCAGACACCGGGGAGCTGTTTTTT,CASSRRGAPDTGELFF
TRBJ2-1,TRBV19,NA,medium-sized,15,TGTGCCAGTAGTATGGTCCCGGGGCTGGGCAATGAGCAGTTCTTC,CASSMVPGLGNEQFF
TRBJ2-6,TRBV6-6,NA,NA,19,TGTGCCAGCAGTCGGGGGTACTCTATGCACAAAAGGCGGGCCAACGGCCTGACTTTC,CASSRGYSMHKRRANGLTF
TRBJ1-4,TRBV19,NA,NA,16,TGTGCCAGTAGGACACCGGCCCGTGCAACTAATGAAAAACTGTTTTTT,CASRTPARATNEKLFF
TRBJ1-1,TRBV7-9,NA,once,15,TGTGCCAGCAGCGGTGGGGCGAGTCGGAACACTGAAGCTTTCTTT,CASSGGASRNTEAFF
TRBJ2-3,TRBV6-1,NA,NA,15,TGTGCCAGCAGTGAACGTCAGTTAAGCCGGTTGGAGCAGTATTTT,CASSERQLSRLEQYF
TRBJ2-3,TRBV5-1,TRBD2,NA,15,TGCGCCAGCAGCACTAGCGGTGCTAGCACAGATACGCAGTATTTT,CASSTSGASTDTQYF
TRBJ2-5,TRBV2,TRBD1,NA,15,TGTGCCAGCAGACGTTCTCCGGGACAGCAAGAGACCCAGTACTTC,CASRRSPGQQETQYF
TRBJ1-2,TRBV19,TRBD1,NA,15,TGTGCCAGTAGTTCCGGGACAGAAACTAACTATGGCTACACCTTC,CASSSGTETNYGYTF
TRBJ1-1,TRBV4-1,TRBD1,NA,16,TGCGCCAGCAGCCAAGATCAAGGCAGGGGGGGCACTGAAGCTTTCTTT,CASSQDQGRGGTEAFF
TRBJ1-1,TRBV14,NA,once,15,TGTGCCAGCAGCCAAAGGTCCGGGGGAGGAACTGAAGCTTTCTTT,CASSQRSGGGTEAFF
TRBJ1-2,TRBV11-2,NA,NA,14,TGTGCCAGCAGCTTAGCCCTGACAACTTATGGCTACACCTTC,CASSLALTTYGYTF
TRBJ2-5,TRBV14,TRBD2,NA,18,TGTGCCAGCAGCCAATGGATCGGTAGCGGGGGCGCGCAAGAGACCCAGTACTTC,CASSQWIGSGGAQETQYF
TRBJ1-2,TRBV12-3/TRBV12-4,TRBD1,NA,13,TGTGCCAGCAGTTTGAGACAGGGTGATGGCTACACCTTC,CASSLRQGDGYTF
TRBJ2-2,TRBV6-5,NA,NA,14,TGTGCCAGCATGCGGCAGGGAGTGGCCGGGGAGCTGTTTTTT,CASMRQGVAGELFF
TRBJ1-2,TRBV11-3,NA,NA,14,TGTGCCAGCAGCCCCGGCGTGGGGAACTATGGCTACACCTTC,CASSPGVGNYGYTF
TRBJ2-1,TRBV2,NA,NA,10,TGTGCCAGCAGCTTAGTATGGAAGTTCTTC,CASSLVWKFF
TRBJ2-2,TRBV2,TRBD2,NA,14,TGTGCCAGCAGGCCCCGGGAGGACACCGGGGAGCTGTTTTTT,CASRPREDTGELFF
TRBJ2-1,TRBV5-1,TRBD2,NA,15,TGCGCCAGCAGCCCCAGCGGGGGGGCCTACAATGAGCAGTTCTTC,CASSPSGGAYNEQFF
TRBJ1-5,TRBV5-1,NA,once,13,TGCGCCAGCAGCTTGAATGGGGATCAGCCCCAGCATTTT,CASSLNGDQPQHF
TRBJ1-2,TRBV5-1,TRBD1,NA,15,TGCGCCAGCAGCTCCGGGACAGGTTTTAACTATGGCTACACCTTC,CASSSGTGFNYGYTF
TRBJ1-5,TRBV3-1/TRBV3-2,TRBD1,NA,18,TGTGCCAGCAGCCAGCGACAGTCCAGGTGGACAGGGTTAGGGCCCCAGCATTTT,CASSQRQSRWTGLGPQHF